This is a list of T cell receptor beta chains from one sample in a study of blood T cell repertoires in COVID-19. This table comes from immunoSEQ multiplex PCR, and its TCRdb copy is limited to in-frame clones, with some not included. The sample has 250,000 to 400,000 clones, around 87% seen once; the top ten hold 5.3%. The source material was PBMCs or T cells enriched from blood (not recorded which). These receptors were collected from a woman in her thirties who had recovered from COVID-19. Each CDR3 is given with its conserved first and last residue. Fields, in order: CDR3 DNA, CDR3 protein, J gene, clone size, D gene, V gene. D genes are given only for firm matches. Size values are once, few and many counts, or a class for expanded clones, and some rows have none.

CDR3 DNA: TGCGCCAGCACCCAGACAGCTCAAGAGACCCAGTACTTC
CDR3 protein: CASTQTAQETQYF
J gene: TRBJ2-5
clone size: once
D gene: -
V gene: TRBV5-1

CDR3 DNA: TGTGCCAGCAGTTTCTTCCGGGGAGGCCCTACCTACGAGCAGTACTTC
CDR3 protein: CASSFFRGGPTYEQYF
J gene: TRBJ2-7
clone size: -
D gene: -
V gene: TRBV27

CDR3 DNA: TGTGCCAGCAGCTCCCCTTTTTCACCCCTCCACTTT
CDR3 protein: CASSSPFSPLHF
J gene: TRBJ1-6
clone size: -
D gene: -
V gene: TRBV13

CDR3 DNA: TGTGCCAGCAGGGTCAGGAACACTGAAGCTTTCTTT
CDR3 protein: CASRVRNTEAFF
J gene: TRBJ1-1
clone size: -
D gene: -
V gene: TRBV28

CDR3 DNA: TGCAGCGTAGGGACAGGGAACATTCAGTACTTC
CDR3 protein: CSVGTGNIQYF
J gene: TRBJ2-4
clone size: -
D gene: TRBD1
V gene: TRBV29-1

CDR3 DNA: TGTGCCAGTAGTACCGAGATCGGACTTTGGGGAACGACGACAGATACGCAGTATTTT
CDR3 protein: CASSTEIGLWGTTTDTQYF
J gene: TRBJ2-3
clone size: -
D gene: -
V gene: TRBV19

CDR3 DNA: TGTGCCAGCAGCCCACTTAGCGGGGACCCTACCTACAATGAGCAGTTCTTC
CDR3 protein: CASSPLSGDPTYNEQFF
J gene: TRBJ2-1
clone size: -
D gene: TRBD2
V gene: TRBV28

CDR3 DNA: TGTGCCAGCAGTGAAGCGGGACTAGCGGGGGGCCGAAATGAGCAGTTCTTC
CDR3 protein: CASSEAGLAGGRNEQFF
J gene: TRBJ2-1
clone size: -
D gene: TRBD2
V gene: TRBV2

CDR3 DNA: TGCAGCGTTGAAGGCAGGGCCGGGGAGCTGTTTTTT
CDR3 protein: CSVEGRAGELFF
J gene: TRBJ2-2
clone size: -
D gene: -
V gene: TRBV29-1

CDR3 DNA: TGTGCCAGCAGCTTTTCAAGGAGCCGGGATCTATCTAACTATGGCTACACCTTC
CDR3 protein: CASSFSRSRDLSNYGYTF
J gene: TRBJ1-2
clone size: -
D gene: -
V gene: TRBV7-8

CDR3 DNA: TGTGCCATCAGTGAGTCGGAACTAAATCAGCCCCAGCATTTT
CDR3 protein: CAISESELNQPQHF
J gene: TRBJ1-5
clone size: once
D gene: -
V gene: TRBV10-3

CDR3 DNA: TGTGCCAGCAGTCCATACACCCGGGCTAGCGGGGTGAAAGAGACCCAGTACTTC
CDR3 protein: CASSPYTRASGVKETQYF
J gene: TRBJ2-5
clone size: -
D gene: TRBD2
V gene: TRBV28

CDR3 DNA: TGTGCCATCCAACAGGGTTTCGGGAGCTACACCTTC
CDR3 protein: CAIQQGFGSYTF
J gene: TRBJ1-2
clone size: -
D gene: -
V gene: TRBV6-5

CDR3 DNA: TGTGCCAGCAGCCCCCGGGACAGAACTCTTAATTCACCCCTCCACTTT
CDR3 protein: CASSPRDRTLNSPLHF
J gene: TRBJ1-6
clone size: few
D gene: TRBD1
V gene: TRBV11-1

CDR3 DNA: TGTGCCAGCAGCCCGGGACAGGGTCTCTACGAGCAGTACTTC
CDR3 protein: CASSPGQGLYEQYF
J gene: TRBJ2-7
clone size: -
D gene: TRBD1
V gene: TRBV9

CDR3 DNA: TGTGCCAGCAGCTTGCCGATCGGGGGGAGCTCATATGGCTACACCTTC
CDR3 protein: CASSLPIGGSSYGYTF
J gene: TRBJ1-2
clone size: -
D gene: -
V gene: TRBV5-5

CDR3 DNA: TGCGCCAGCAGCCAAGGTCGCGAAATCGACGAGCAGTACTTC
CDR3 protein: CASSQGREIDEQYF
J gene: TRBJ2-7
clone size: many
D gene: -
V gene: TRBV4-1

CDR3 DNA: TGTGCCATCAGTGAGTCGACCGGGGAGCAGGATGGCTACACCTTC
CDR3 protein: CAISESTGEQDGYTF
J gene: TRBJ1-2
clone size: -
D gene: -
V gene: TRBV10-3

CDR3 DNA: TGTGCCAGCAGCTTGGGAAGCAGGGGGCAGGATACGCAGTATTTT
CDR3 protein: CASSLGSRGQDTQYF
J gene: TRBJ2-3
clone size: -
D gene: TRBD1
V gene: TRBV5-4

CDR3 DNA: TGTGCCAGCAGCCGAGACGGGACAGGGGATGGCTACACCTTC
CDR3 protein: CASSRDGTGDGYTF
J gene: TRBJ1-2
clone size: -
D gene: TRBD1
V gene: TRBV11-2

CDR3 DNA: TGTGCCAGTAGAGTGACGGAGGCGAACACTGAAGCTTTCTTT
CDR3 protein: CASRVTEANTEAFF
J gene: TRBJ1-1
clone size: -
D gene: -
V gene: TRBV19

CDR3 DNA: TGTGCCAGCAGTCCTTCTCCGGTAACCTACGAGCAGTACTTC
CDR3 protein: CASSPSPVTYEQYF
J gene: TRBJ2-7
clone size: -
D gene: -
V gene: TRBV3-1/TRBV3-2

CDR3 DNA: TGTGCCAGCAGCTTGGGGAGGCGGGTTGCTAATGAAAAACTGTTTTTT
CDR3 protein: CASSLGRRVANEKLFF
J gene: TRBJ1-4
clone size: once
D gene: -
V gene: TRBV7-9

CDR3 DNA: TGTGCCAGCAGTGAAGGACAGACTTTTCCGTTTTTT
CDR3 protein: CASSEGQTFPFF
J gene: TRBJ1-4
clone size: few
D gene: -
V gene: TRBV2

CDR3 DNA: TGTGCCAGCAGCCAAGAAATTTCGGCCCAGCGATATTTT
CDR3 protein: CASSQEISAQRYF
J gene: TRBJ2-3
clone size: once
D gene: -
V gene: TRBV7-3

CDR3 DNA: TGTGCCAGCAGTCGGGGACAGGGAAACACCATATATTTT
CDR3 protein: CASSRGQGNTIYF
J gene: TRBJ1-3
clone size: -
D gene: TRBD1
V gene: TRBV2

CDR3 DNA: TGCGCCAGCAGCCCCCTGACAGGGGGCCAAGGCGGGGAGCTGTTTTTT
CDR3 protein: CASSPLTGGQGGELFF
J gene: TRBJ2-2
clone size: once
D gene: TRBD1
V gene: TRBV5-1